The 28 T cell receptor beta chains below were found in one sample sequenced in a study of human CD8 memory T cell subsets (dated by TCRdb to between 2020 and 2021). This sample was sequenced with a NextSeq 550. A Human TCR Profiling Kit was used to prepare UMI-labeled 5' RACE TCRbeta libraries. The reads went through TCRdb reprocessing, and each CDR3 protein sequence gets one entry with no DNA. This sample's table has entries for over 8,000 distinct CDR3 sequences. Roughly 15% of the sample is held by the ten biggest clonotypes. CCR7+ PD-1+ TIGIT+ early differentiated memory cells with dysfunctional, exhausted-like traits were defined as progenitor exhausted-like memory CD8+ T cells (TPEX). The sequenced sample was CD8+ T cells from PBMCs. These receptors all stem from a human donor in good health.

The chain couples TRBV9 to TRBJ2-7; TCRdb picks TRBD2, but there is no DNA to check that call. The germline gives CDR1 SGDLS, CDR2 YYNGEE. The length of the CDR3 is 17 residues. The CDR3 region is CASSPRTSGALSYEQYF. The full variable domain, completed using reference TRBV9 and TRBJ2-7, is DSGVTQTPKHLITATGQRVTLRCSPRSGDLSVYWYQQSLDQGLQFLIQYYNGEERAKGNILERFSAQQFPDLHSELNLSSLELGDSALYFCASSPRTSGALSYEQYFGPGTRLTVT.

The chain recombines TRBV27 with TRBJ2-1. This CDR3 spans 14 amino acids. CDR1 is MNHEY, CDR2 SMNVEV, per germline (reference sequence). CDR3 in amino acids: CASRLGSSYNEQFF.

This clonotype shows up as medium-sized by frequency. The chain combines TRBV29-1 with TRBJ1-1. CDR1 SQVTM and CDR2 ANQGSEA come from the germline V gene. The CDR3 covers 12 residues. The CDR3 protein is CSVEAGPTEAFF.

CDR3 loop: CASSYSGTAIQETQYF. This chain links TRBV6-2 or TRBV6-3 with TRBJ2-5; TCRdb selects TRBD2, and the lack of DNA leaves this call unchecked. The CDR3 is 16 amino acids. Germline CDR1 and CDR2: MNHEY and SVGEGT.

This sequence joins TRBV7-9 and TRBJ2-1. The V gene's germline CDR1 is SEHNR and CDR2 FQNEAQ (reference sequence). The CDR3 runs to 13 residues. CDR3 residues: CASSLETSNEQFF.

Judged by frequency, this clonotype is medium-sized. The rearrangement joins TRBV29-1 to TRBJ1-3. Germline lookup yields CDR1 SQVTM and CDR2 ANQGSEA. The CDR3 spans 13 residues. CDR3 loop: CSVGGLSGNTIYF. Together with reference TRBV29-1 and TRBJ1-3, the CDR3 gives the full variable domain: SAVISQKPSRDICQRGTSLTIQCQVDSQVTMMFWYRQQPGQSLTLIATANQGSEATYESGFVIDKFPISRPNLTFSTLTVSNMSPEDSSIYLCSVGGLSGNTIYFGEGSWLTVV.

The chain is built from TRBV9 and TRBJ2-2. CDR3 size: 15 residues. Germline loops: CDR1 SGDLS, CDR2 YYNGEE. CDR3 residues: CASSVYGANTGELFF.

This chain uses TRBV7-9 with TRBJ2-3; lacking DNA, the TRBD2 call made by TCRdb goes unchecked. The CDR3 spans 14 residues. Germline V gene lookup returns CDR1 SEHNR and CDR2 FQNEAQ (reference sequence). The CDR3 protein is CASSREGFTDTQYF.

The chain recombines TRBV5-6 with TRBJ2-3; with no DNA, the TCRdb D assignment of TRBD1 cannot be verified. The CDR3 extends over 17 amino acids. Germline CDR1 is SGHDT and CDR2 is YYEEEE. The CDR3 is CASSFQGRELAADTQYF.

This chain links TRBV29-1 with TRBJ2-5. There are 12 residues in the CDR3. Per the germline V gene, CDR1 is SQVTM and CDR2 is ANQGSEA. CDR3: CSVEDSEETQYF.

By frequency, this clonotype is medium-sized. J is TRBJ2-1 and V is TRBV5-6; the D call of TRBD2 rests on TCRdb alone, since no DNA is present to check it. The CDR3 length is 14 residues. Germline V CDR1 and CDR2: SGHDT, YYEEEE. Here the CDR3 reads CASSPGVAGEKQFF.

This chain connects TRBV7-2 to TRBJ2-2; the TCRdb D gene call, TRBD1, has no DNA to confirm it. In germline, CDR1 is SGHTA, CDR2 FQGNSA. CDR3 length: 15 amino acids. CDR3 in amino acids: CASTLLTGGEGELFF.

Frequency places this clonotype as medium-sized. This chain links TRBV6-5 with TRBJ2-7. This CDR3 contains 14 residues. Germline V gene sequence: CDR1 MNHEY, CDR2 SVGAGI. The CDR3: CASSVQVSSYEQYF.

This rearrangement joins TRBV7-8 to TRBJ2-1; no DNA is available, so the TRBD1 call from TCRdb remains unchecked. The CDR3 is 19 amino acids. Germline lookup yields CDR1 SGHVS and CDR2 FQNEAQ. CDR3 region: CASSERTGLRSASYNEQFF.

CDR3 protein: CASSLAGASNEQFF. The chain carries TRBV6-4 and TRBJ2-1; absent DNA, TCRdb's TRBD1 call cannot be checked. The CDR3 has 14 amino acids. The germline gives CDR1 MRHNA, CDR2 SNTAGT.

The chain links TRBV29-1 to TRBJ2-5; the TCRdb call, TRBD1, lacks DNA for checking. Per germline, CDR1 SQVTM and CDR2 ANQGSEA. This CDR3 is 12 amino acids long. The CDR3 region is CSVPRVDETQYF.

The chain joins TRBV6-6 to TRBJ1-1. CDR3 size: 15 residues. Germline values: CDR1 MNHNY, CDR2 SVGAGI (reference sequence). The CDR3: CASSYGIGWNTEAFF.

The chain recombines TRBV7-2 with TRBJ2-2. The germline V gene has CDR1 SGHTA and CDR2 FQGNSA. The CDR3 runs 12 residues. The CDR3 sequence: CASSLGLRELFF.

This chain joins TRBV7-2 and TRBJ2-5; TCRdb designates TRBD2, a call that cannot be tested without DNA. CDR3 length equals 15 residues. Per germline, CDR1 SGHTA and CDR2 FQGNSA. This CDR3 reads CASSLVLAGEETQYF.

This clonotype registers medium-sized (0.01 to 0.1%) by frequency. This sequence joins TRBV27 and TRBJ1-5. The CDR3 loop spans 16 amino acids. Looked up from germline, CDR1 is MNHEY and CDR2 is SMNVEV (reference sequence). The CDR3 sequence: CASSLTLGEGNQPQHF.

The V call is TRBV12-3 or TRBV12-4, the J call TRBJ2-5. CDR3 length: 12 amino acids. This chain's CDR3 is CASSFSQETQYF.

The rearrangement joins TRBV19 to TRBJ2-3; the TRBD1 assignment by TCRdb is unverifiable without DNA. Germline CDR1 reads LNHDA; CDR2 reads SQIVND (reference sequence). The CDR3 extends over 14 amino acids. The CDR3 sequence: CASASGTGADTQYF.

This chain joins TRBV6-5 and TRBJ2-7; TCRdb gives TRBD2 as the D gene, but with no DNA this cannot be confirmed. Germline CDR1 is MNHEY and CDR2 is SVGAGI. This CDR3 contains 16 residues. CDR3: CASSVSTSGTAYEQYF.

The chain employs TRBV19 and TRBJ1-1; TCRdb returns TRBD1, unconfirmable since there is no DNA. The CDR3 extends over 15 amino acids. Germline values: CDR1 LNHDA, CDR2 SQIVND (reference sequence). CDR3 protein: CASSISLTGNTEAFF.

The rearrangement links TRBV5-5 to TRBJ2-3; TCRdb reports TRBD1, a call that lacks DNA to check it against. The CDR3 runs to 16 residues. Germline assignment: CDR1 SGHKS and CDR2 YYEKEE (reference sequence). CDR3 loop: CASSFTPGQGSDTQYF.

The chain recombines TRBV27 with TRBJ2-7; checking the TCRdb D call of TRBD2 is not possible without DNA. The CDR3 spans 13 residues. Germline loops: CDR1 MNHEY, CDR2 SMNVEV (reference sequence). The CDR3 spells CASSLGPPYEQYF.

V is TRBV11-2 and J is TRBJ2-4; TCRdb gives TRBD1 as the D gene, but with no DNA this cannot be confirmed. This CDR3 has 18 amino acids. From germline, CDR1 is SGHAT and CDR2 FQNNGV. CDR3 amino acids: CASSLGRQGNLAKNIQYF.

Its frequency marks this clonotype as medium-sized. V and J are TRBV4-3 and TRBJ1-1. CDR1 is LGHNA and CDR2 is YSLEER in the germline V gene. This CDR3 is 14 amino acids long. This CDR3 is CASSQLTRNTEAFF.